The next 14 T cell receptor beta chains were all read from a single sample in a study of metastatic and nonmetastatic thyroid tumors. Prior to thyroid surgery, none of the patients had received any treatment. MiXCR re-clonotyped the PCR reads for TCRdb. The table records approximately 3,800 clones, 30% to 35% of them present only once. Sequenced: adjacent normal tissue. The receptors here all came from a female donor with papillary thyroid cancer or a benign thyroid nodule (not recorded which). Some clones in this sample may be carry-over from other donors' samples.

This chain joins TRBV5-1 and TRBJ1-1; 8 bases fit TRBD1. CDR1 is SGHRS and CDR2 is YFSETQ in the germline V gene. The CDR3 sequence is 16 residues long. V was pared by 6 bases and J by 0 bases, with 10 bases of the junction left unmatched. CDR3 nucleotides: TGCGCCAGCACCCACGCGGGACAGGACATGAACACTGAAGCTTTCTTT. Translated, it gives CASTHAGQDMNTEAFF.

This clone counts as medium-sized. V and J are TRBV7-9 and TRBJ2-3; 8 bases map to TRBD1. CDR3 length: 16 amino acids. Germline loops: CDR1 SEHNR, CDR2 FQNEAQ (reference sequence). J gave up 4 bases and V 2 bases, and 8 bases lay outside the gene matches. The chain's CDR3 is CASSLTGTGLADTQYF. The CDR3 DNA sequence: TGTGCCAGCAGCTTAACCGGGACAGGTCTCGCAGATACGCAGTATTTT.

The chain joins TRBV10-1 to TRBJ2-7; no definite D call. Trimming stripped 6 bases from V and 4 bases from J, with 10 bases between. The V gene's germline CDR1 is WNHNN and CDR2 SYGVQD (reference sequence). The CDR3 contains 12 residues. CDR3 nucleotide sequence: TGCGCCAGCAGGCCCTTACCATACGAGCAGTACTTC. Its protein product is CASRPLPYEQYF.

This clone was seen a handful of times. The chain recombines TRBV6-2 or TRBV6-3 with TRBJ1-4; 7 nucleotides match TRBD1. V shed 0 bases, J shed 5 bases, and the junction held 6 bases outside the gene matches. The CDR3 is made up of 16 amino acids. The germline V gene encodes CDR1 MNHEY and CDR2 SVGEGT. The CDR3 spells CASSYSVQGQNEKLFF. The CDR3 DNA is TGTGCCAGCAGTTACTCCGTACAGGGGCAAAATGAAAAACTGTTTTTT.

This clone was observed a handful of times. CDR3: CASSPTHRCLSEQYF. The CDR3 coding sequence is TGTGCCAGCAGTCCCACCCACAGGTGTCTTAGCGAGCAGTACTTC. V and J are TRBV12-3 or TRBV12-4 and TRBJ2-7; possible D gene TRBD1, 5 bases. The CDR3 has 15 amino acids. Trimming took off 5 bases at V and 6 bases at J, with 20 bases between the two ends.

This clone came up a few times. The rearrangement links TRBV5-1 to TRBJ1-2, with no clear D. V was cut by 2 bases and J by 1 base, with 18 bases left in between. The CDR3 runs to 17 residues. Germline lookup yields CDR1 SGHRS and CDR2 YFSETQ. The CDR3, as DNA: TGCGCCAGCAGCTTTTCGGCCGACCAATCCTATAACTATGGCTACACCTTC. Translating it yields CASSFSADQSYNYGYTF.

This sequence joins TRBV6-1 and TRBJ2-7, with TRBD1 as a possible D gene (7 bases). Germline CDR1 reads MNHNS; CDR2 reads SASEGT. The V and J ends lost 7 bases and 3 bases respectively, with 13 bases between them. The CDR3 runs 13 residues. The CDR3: CASKQGEVYEQYF. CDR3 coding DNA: TGTGCCAGCAAGCAGGGGGAGGTCTACGAGCAGTACTTC.

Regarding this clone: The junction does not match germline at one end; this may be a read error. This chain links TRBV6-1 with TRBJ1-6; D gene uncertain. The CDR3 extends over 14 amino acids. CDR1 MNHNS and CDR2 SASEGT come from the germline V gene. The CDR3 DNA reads TGTGCCAGCAGTACGGCGCTGGGGATTTCACCCCTCAACTTT. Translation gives CASSTALGISPLNF.

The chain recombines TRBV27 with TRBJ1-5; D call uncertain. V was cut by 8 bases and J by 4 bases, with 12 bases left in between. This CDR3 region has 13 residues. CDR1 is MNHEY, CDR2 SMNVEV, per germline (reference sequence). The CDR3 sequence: CASAQVLNQPQHF. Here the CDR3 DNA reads TGTGCCAGCGCTCAGGTGTTAAATCAGCCCCAGCATTTT.

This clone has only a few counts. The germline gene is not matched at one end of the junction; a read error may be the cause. The CDR3 DNA sequence: TGTGCCAGTAGTAGCCCGAAGTGTACCCTGTACTTC. Protein: CASSSPKCTLYF. This chain links TRBV19 with TRBJ2-5, with D uncertain. The CDR3 contains 12 residues. Per germline, CDR1 LNHDA and CDR2 SQIVND (reference sequence).

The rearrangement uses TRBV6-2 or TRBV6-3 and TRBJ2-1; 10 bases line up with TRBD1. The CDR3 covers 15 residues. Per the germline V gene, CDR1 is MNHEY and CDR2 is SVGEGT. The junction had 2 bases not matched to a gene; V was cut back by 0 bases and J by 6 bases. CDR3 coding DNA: TGTGCCAGCAGTTACTCGCGGACAGGGGGCAATGAGCAGTTCTTC. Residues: CASSYSRTGGNEQFF.

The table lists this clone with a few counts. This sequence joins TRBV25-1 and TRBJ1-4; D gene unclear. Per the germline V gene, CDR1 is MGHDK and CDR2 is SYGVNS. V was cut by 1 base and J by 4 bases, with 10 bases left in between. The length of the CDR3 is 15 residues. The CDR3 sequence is CASSESTSGNEKLFF. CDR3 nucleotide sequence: TGTGCCAGCAGTGAATCAACGTCCGGTAATGAAAAACTGTTTTTT.

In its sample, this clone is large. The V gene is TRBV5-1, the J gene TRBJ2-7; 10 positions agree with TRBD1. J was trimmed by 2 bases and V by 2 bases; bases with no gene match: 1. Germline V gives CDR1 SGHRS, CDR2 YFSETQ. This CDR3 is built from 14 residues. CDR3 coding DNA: TGCGCCAGCAGCTTAGGACAGGGGGCCTACGAGCAGTACTTC. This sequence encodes CASSLGQGAYEQYF.

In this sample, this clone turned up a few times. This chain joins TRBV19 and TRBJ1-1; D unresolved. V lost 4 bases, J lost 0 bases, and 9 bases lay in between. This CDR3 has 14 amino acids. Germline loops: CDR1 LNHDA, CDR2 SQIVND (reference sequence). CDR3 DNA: TGTGCCAGTAGTACAGGTCAAATGAACACTGAAGCTTTCTTT. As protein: CASSTGQMNTEAFF. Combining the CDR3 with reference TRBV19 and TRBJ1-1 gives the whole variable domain DGGITQSPKYLFRKEGQNVTLSCEQNLNHDAMYWYRQDPGQGLRLIYYSQIVNDFQKGDIAEGYSVSREKKESFPLTVTSAQKNPTAFYLCASSTGQMNTEAFFGQGTRLTVV.